This T cell receptor (beta chain) is from a study of shared clonotypes between healthy human individuals. The naive CD8 fraction comprised CD45RO-negative cells positively selected for CCR7 and excluded terminally differentiated effector memory CD45RA+ cells. Study outcomes and limitations: Among non-shared clonotypes, generation probabilities were lower than among those shared by all four donors.

CDR1 and CDR2 (germline): SGHDN, FVKESK. CDR3 length: 13 residues. Deletions cut 1 base from V and 3 bases from J, with 7 bases between. As to this clone: Its antigen is still unknown.

Some clones are missing from TCRdb's copy, which holds only in-frame ones; the method was immunoSEQ multiplex PCR. The sample has about 2 million clones, roughly 95% seen once. The TCR comes from a man between 18 and 29 years old in good health. The sample was naive CD8+ T cells sorted from blood. The chain carries TRBV14 and TRBJ2-7; the D gene is possibly TRBD1 (5 bases). CDR3 amino acids: CASSQGTIYEQYF. DNA for the CDR3: TGTGCCAGCAGCCAAGGGACAATCTACGAGCAGTACTTC.